This TCR beta chain is drawn from a study of blood T cell repertoires in COVID-19. Study in general: Samples came from the United States, Italy and Spain, spanning acute and convalescent COVID-19. From T cells, B-cell-depleted T cells, or PBMCs came the material, which was cDNA or gDNA.

Deletions cut 4 bases from V and 6 bases from J, with 13 bases between. The CDR3 has 13 residues. Germline assignment: CDR1 SNHLY and CDR2 FYNNEI. Methods used by the authors: The authors estimated nucleated cell counts from reference gene primer amplification. Using immunoSEQ multiplex PCR, the repertoire was profiled, and TCRdb retains in-frame clones only, with some absent. V and J calls and clone size follow that table, whereas D and trimming were derived from the DNA. The sample consists of more than 250,000 clones, approximately 88% of them appearing once. The chain employs TRBV2 and TRBJ2-7; a possible D gene is TRBD2 (6 bases). Material: peripheral blood. The source is a man between 18 and 29 years old who had recovered from COVID-19. The CDR3 nucleotides read TGTGCCAGCAGTGGGGACTTGGGGTCCGAGCAGTACTTC. The encoded protein is CASSGDLGSEQYF.